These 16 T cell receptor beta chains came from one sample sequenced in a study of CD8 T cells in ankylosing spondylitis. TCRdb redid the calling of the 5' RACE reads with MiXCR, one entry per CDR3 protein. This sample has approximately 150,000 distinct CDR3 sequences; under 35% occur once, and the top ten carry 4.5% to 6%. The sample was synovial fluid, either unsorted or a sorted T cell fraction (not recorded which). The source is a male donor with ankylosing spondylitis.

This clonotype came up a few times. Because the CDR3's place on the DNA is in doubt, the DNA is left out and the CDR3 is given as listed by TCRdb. Here the CDR3 reads CASSRQDAGTPGSCFF. The rearrangement joins TRBV28 to TRBJ2-2; the D call TRBD1 from the table was never checked on the DNA. CDR1 is MDHEN and CDR2 is SYDVKM in the germline V gene. The CDR3 numbers 16 amino acids, ends counted.

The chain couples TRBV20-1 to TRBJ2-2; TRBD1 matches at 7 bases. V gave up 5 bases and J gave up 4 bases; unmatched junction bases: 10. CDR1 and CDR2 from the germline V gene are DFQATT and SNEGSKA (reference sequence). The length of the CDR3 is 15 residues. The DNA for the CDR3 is TGCAGTGCTCAGGACAGGATTAAGGGCACCGGGGAGCTGTTTTTT. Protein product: CSAQDRIKGTGELFF.

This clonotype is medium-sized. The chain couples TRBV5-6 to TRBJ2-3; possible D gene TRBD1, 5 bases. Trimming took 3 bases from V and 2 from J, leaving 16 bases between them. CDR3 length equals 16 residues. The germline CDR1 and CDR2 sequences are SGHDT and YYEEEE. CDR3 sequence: CASSSMDQGTTDTQYF. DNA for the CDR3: TGTGCCAGCAGCTCGATGGACCAGGGCACCACAGATACGCAGTATTTT.

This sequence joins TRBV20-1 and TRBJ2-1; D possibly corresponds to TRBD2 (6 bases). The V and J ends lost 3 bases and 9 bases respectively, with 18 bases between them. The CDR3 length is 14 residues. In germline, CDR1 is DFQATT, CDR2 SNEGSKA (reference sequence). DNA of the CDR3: TGCAGTGCTAGTCATGGCGGGGTCGGGGGTGAGCAGTTCTTC. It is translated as CSASHGGVGGEQFF.

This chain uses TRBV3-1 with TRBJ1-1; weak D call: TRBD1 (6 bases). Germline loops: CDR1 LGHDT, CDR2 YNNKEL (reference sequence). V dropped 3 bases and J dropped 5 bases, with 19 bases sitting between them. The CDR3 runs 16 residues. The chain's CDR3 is CASSHRGRGGVTEAFF. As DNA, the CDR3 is TGTGCCAGCAGCCACCGGGGTCGGGGGGGCGTAACTGAAGCTTTCTTT.

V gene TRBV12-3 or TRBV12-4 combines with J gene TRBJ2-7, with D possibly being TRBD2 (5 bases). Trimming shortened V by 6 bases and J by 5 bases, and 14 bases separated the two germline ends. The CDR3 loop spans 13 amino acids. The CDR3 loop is CASSPGARDEQYF. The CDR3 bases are TGTGCCAGCAGCCCCGGCGCGAGGGACGAGCAGTACTTC.

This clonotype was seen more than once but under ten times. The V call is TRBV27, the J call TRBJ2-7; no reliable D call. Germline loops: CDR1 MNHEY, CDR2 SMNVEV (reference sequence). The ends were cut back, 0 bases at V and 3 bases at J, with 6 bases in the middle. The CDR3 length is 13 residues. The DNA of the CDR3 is TGTGCCAGCAGTTTATCAAGGGTCTACGAGCAGTACTTC. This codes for CASSLSRVYEQYF.

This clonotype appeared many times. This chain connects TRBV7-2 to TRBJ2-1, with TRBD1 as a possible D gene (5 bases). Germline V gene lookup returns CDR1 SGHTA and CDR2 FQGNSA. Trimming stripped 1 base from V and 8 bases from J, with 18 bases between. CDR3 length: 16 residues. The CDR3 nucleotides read TGTGCCAGCAGCTTAGTACGCCACCTCCCACAGGATGAGCAGTTCTTC. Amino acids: CASSLVRHLPQDEQFF.

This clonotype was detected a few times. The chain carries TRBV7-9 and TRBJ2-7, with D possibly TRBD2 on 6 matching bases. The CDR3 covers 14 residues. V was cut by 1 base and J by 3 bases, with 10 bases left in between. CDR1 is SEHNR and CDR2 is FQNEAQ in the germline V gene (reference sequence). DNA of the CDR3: TGTGCCAGCAGCTTAGGGATGCGGGACTACGAGCAGTACTTC. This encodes CASSLGMRDYEQYF.

The CDR3 here is CASSEWGSSYNEQFF. The CDR3, as DNA: TGTGCCAGCAGTGAATGGGGGAGCTCCTACAATGAGCAGTTCTTC. J is TRBJ2-1 and V is TRBV2, with D perhaps TRBD1 or TRBD2 (5 bases each). CDR3 length: 15 residues. The V end lost 2 bases, the J end lost 0 bases, and 8 bases lay between the germline ends. Germline lookup yields CDR1 SNHLY and CDR2 FYNNEI.

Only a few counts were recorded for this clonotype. The CDR3 bases are TGCGCCAGCAGCTTGGCCTTTGAGGGGGTAAAAAACATTCAGTACTTC. Its protein product is CASSLAFEGVKNIQYF. The chain couples TRBV5-1 to TRBJ2-4; D perhaps matches TRBD1 (6 bases). V was cut by 0 bases and J by 4 bases, with 14 bases left in between. The CDR3 is made up of 16 amino acids. Looked up from germline, CDR1 is SGHRS and CDR2 is YFSETQ.

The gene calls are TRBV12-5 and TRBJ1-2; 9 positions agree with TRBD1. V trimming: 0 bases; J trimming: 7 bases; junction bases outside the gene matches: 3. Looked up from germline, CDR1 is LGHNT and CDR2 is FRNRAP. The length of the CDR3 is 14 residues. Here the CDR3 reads CASGLVQGATGYTF. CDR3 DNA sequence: TGTGCTAGTGGTTTGGTACAGGGGGCTACTGGCTACACCTTC.

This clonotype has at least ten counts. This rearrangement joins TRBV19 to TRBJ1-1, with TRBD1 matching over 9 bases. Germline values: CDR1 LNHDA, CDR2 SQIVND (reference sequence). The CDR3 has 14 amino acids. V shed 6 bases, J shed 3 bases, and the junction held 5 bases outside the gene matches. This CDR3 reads CASRDRGWDTEAFF. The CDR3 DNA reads TGTGCCAGTAGGGACAGGGGATGGGACACTGAAGCTTTCTTT.

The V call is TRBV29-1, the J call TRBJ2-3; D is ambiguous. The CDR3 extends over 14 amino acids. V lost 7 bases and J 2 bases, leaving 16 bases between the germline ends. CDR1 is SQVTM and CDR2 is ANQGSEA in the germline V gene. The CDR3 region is CSAPSGGNTDTQYF. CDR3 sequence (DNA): TGCAGCGCCCCGAGTGGCGGAAACACAGATACGCAGTATTTT.

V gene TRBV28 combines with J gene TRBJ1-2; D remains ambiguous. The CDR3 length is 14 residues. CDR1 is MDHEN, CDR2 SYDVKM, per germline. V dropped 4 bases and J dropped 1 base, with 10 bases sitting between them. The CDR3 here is CASSSLKLNYGYTF. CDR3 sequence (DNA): TGTGCCAGCAGTTCCCTGAAGCTTAACTATGGCTACACCTTC.

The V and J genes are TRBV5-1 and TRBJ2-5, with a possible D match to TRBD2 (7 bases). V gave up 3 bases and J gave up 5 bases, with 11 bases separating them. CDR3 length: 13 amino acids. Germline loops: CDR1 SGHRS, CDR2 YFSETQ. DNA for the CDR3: TGCGCCAGCAGCTCGGGGGGCGGGGAGACCCAGTACTTC. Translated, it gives CASSSGGGETQYF. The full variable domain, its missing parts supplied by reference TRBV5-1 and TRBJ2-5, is KAGVTQTPRYLIKTRGQQVTLSCSPISGHRSVSWYQQTPGQGLQFLFEYFSETQRNKGNFPGRFSGRQFSNSRSEMNVSTLELGDSALYLCASSSGGGETQYFGPGTRLLVL.